This is a list of T cell receptor beta chains from one sample in a study of T cell responses to AZD1222 COVID-19 vaccine. Sequenced by immunoSEQ multiplex PCR; TCRdb stores in-frame clones only, minus some. The sample contains some 110,000 clones, more than 85% of which appear only once. The input for sequencing was peripheral blood, taken 28 days after the second AZD1222 dose. All receptors derive from an adult who received the AZD1222 COVID-19 vaccine. Each CDR3 is given with its conserved first and last residue. D genes are given only for firm matches. The size entry is marked missing in some rows and otherwise reads once, few, many or a size class.

v_call	clone_size	d_call	j_call	cdr3_nt	cdr3_aa
TRBV12-3/TRBV12-4	once	TRBD2	TRBJ2-1	TGTGCCAGCATCTTGGGACTAGCGCCGCCGTTCTTC	CASILGLAPPFF
TRBV6-5	NA	NA	TRBJ1-5	TGTGCCAGCAGTTACGGTTCAGCAAACTCCAATCAGCCCCAGCATTTT	CASSYGSANSNQPQHF
TRBV4-3	once	TRBD2	TRBJ2-1	TGCGCCAGCAGCCCAGGGACTAGCGGGAGGGGGGAGCAGTTCTTC	CASSPGTSGRGEQFF
TRBV18	NA	TRBD2	TRBJ2-2	TGTGCCAGCTCACCAGCGAAGCGGGAGGGCCGGTACGGGGAGCTGTTTTTT	CASSPAKREGRYGELFF
TRBV7-9	NA	NA	TRBJ2-5	TGTGCCGGGAGGACCCGCCAAGAGACCCAGTACTTC	CAGRTRQETQYF
TRBV19	NA	NA	TRBJ1-2	TGTGCCAGTAGTATAGATACCAGGGACTATGGCTACACCTTC	CASSIDTRDYGYTF
TRBV7-9	NA	TRBD1	TRBJ1-4	TGTGCCAGCAGCCCCGGGACAGGGTCGAATGAAAAACTGTTTTTT	CASSPGTGSNEKLFF
TRBV7-2	NA	NA	TRBJ1-1	TGTGCCAGCAGCTTAGCGACACGGAACACTGAAGCTTTCTTT	CASSLATRNTEAFF
TRBV18	NA	NA	TRBJ2-2	TGTGCCAGCTCACCGCAGGGTGGGGACCTCACCGGGGAGCTGTTTTTT	CASSPQGGDLTGELFF
TRBV14	NA	TRBD1	TRBJ2-5	TGTGCCAGCAGCCAAACCACAGGGGGTCAAGAGACCCAGTACTTC	CASSQTTGGQETQYF
TRBV5-6	NA	NA	TRBJ2-6	TGTGCCAGCAGCTTGGCCTCTAGAACTGGGGCCAACGTCCTGACTTTC	CASSLASRTGANVLTF
TRBV7-2	NA	NA	TRBJ2-7	TGTGCCAGCAGCTTCTCCGGGACGGACGATATACTTAACTACGAGCAGTACTTC	CASSFSGTDDILNYEQYF
TRBV7-2	NA	NA	TRBJ2-1	TGTGCCAGCAGCTTAGGGGGGTGGGGCAATGAGCAGTTCTTC	CASSLGGWGNEQFF
TRBV18	NA	NA	TRBJ1-1	TGTGCCAGCTCACCGGTCGTCAGCATGAACACTGAAGCTTTCTTT	CASSPVVSMNTEAFF
TRBV5-8	once	TRBD2	TRBJ2-5	TGTGCCAGCAGCCGACTAGCTGCCCAAAACCAAGAGACCCAGTACTTC	CASSRLAAQNQETQYF
TRBV7-8	NA	NA	TRBJ2-2	TGTGCCAGCAGTAACAGGTTGAACACCGGGGAGCTGTTTTTT	CASSNRLNTGELFF
TRBV7-9	NA	NA	TRBJ2-7	TGTGCCAGCGCAGGCCCTTACGAGCAGTACTTC	CASAGPYEQYF
TRBV6-5	NA	NA	TRBJ1-1	TGTGCCAGCGTACGCCTTGGGGAAATGAACACTGAAGCTTTCTTT	CASVRLGEMNTEAFF
TRBV18	NA	NA	TRBJ2-7	TGTGCCAGCTCACCACCGGGCCGAAGCTCCTACGAGCAGTACTTC	CASSPPGRSSYEQYF
TRBV15	NA	NA	TRBJ1-1	TGTGCCACCAGCAGAGAAGGAGGGGGGGAACCCTACACTGAAGCTTTCTTT	CATSREGGGEPYTEAFF
TRBV6-1	NA	NA	TRBJ1-1	TGTGCCAGCAGTGAAGCGGGCGGGGCCACTGAAGCTTTCTTT	CASSEAGGATEAFF
TRBV11-3	few	TRBD2	TRBJ2-7	TGTGCCAGCAGCTTAGCTACTAGCGGGGGGGGATACGAGCAGTACTTC	CASSLATSGGGYEQYF
TRBV5-1	NA	TRBD1	TRBJ2-3	TGCGCCAGCAGCCTACAGGGGGCGAGGACAGATACGCAGTATTTT	CASSLQGARTDTQYF
TRBV24-1	NA	TRBD1	TRBJ2-2	TGTGCCACCAGTGATTTGCGTGACAGGGCAGGCCGGGAGCTGTTTTTT	CATSDLRDRAGRELFF
TRBV11-3	NA	NA	TRBJ1-4	TGTGCCAGCAGCCAGCTCGGGGGGTCTAATGAAAAACTGTTTTTT	CASSQLGGSNEKLFF
TRBV5-1	NA	TRBD2	TRBJ2-1	TGCGCCAGCAGCTTGCGACTAGCGGGGGGCTACAATGAGCAGTTCTTC	CASSLRLAGGYNEQFF
TRBV7-3	NA	TRBD2	TRBJ2-7	TGTGCCAGCAGCTTTAGCGGGGATCCCCACTACGAGCAGTACTTC	CASSFSGDPHYEQYF
TRBV25-1	NA	TRBD1	TRBJ1-6	TGTGCCAGCAGTGCCGGAGGGACAGCCTATAATTCACCCCTCCACTTT	CASSAGGTAYNSPLHF
TRBV11-2	NA	NA	TRBJ1-4	TGTGCCAGCAGCATGGGGGGAGTTGAAAAACTGTTTTTT	CASSMGGVEKLFF
TRBV7-9	NA	NA	TRBJ1-3	TGTGCCAGCAGCTTAGATGACACTGGAAACACCATATATTTT	CASSLDDTGNTIYF
TRBV7-2	NA	NA	TRBJ2-5	TGTGCCAGCAGCTTGTGGGCTCAAGAGACCCAGTACTTC	CASSLWAQETQYF
TRBV28	NA	NA	TRBJ1-2	TGTGCCAGCAGTTCCGCATCGGGGGCGGGTAACTATGGCTACACCTTC	CASSSASGAGNYGYTF
TRBV7-6	NA	TRBD1	TRBJ2-7	TGTGCCAGCAGCTTAGCGATTTCCGGGACAGGGGACGAGCAGTACTTC	CASSLAISGTGDEQYF
TRBV5-6	NA	NA	TRBJ2-1	TGTGCCAGCAGCTTTGACAGAAGAAATGAGCAGTTCTTC	CASSFDRRNEQFF
TRBV5-1	NA	NA	TRBJ1-2	TGCGCCAGCAGCCCCGGTGAGGCCTATGGCTACACCTTC	CASSPGEAYGYTF
TRBV11-2	NA	TRBD1	TRBJ2-1	TGTGCCAGCAGACTGGGACAGGGTGACTACAATGAGCAGTTCTTC	CASRLGQGDYNEQFF
TRBV7-8	NA	TRBD1	TRBJ2-7	TGTGCCAGCAGCCCAAGACAGGGCCCAAGCTCCTACGAGCAGTACTTC	CASSPRQGPSSYEQYF
TRBV19	once	NA	TRBJ1-5	TGTGCCAGTAGTATTGCAGGGGATAGTCAGCCCCAGCATTTT	CASSIAGDSQPQHF
TRBV19	NA	NA	TRBJ1-1	TGTGCCAGTAGTACCTCCCGGGGCACTGAAGCTTTCTTT	CASSTSRGTEAFF
TRBV30	NA	NA	TRBJ1-3	TGTGCCTGGACTAAGGGGGGAAACACCATATATTTT	CAWTKGGNTIYF
TRBV7-3	once	NA	TRBJ2-1	TGTGCCAGCAGCTTACGGGGACTTACAGCCGAGCAGTTCTTC	CASSLRGLTAEQFF
TRBV5-6	once	NA	TRBJ2-2	TGTGCCAGCAGCTTGGCCAGGGAGTACACCGGGGAGCTGTTTTTT	CASSLAREYTGELFF
TRBV9	NA	TRBD1	TRBJ2-5	TGTGCCAGCAATCCGGGACAGGGGATCCAAGAGACCCAGTACTTC	CASNPGQGIQETQYF
TRBV10-1	once	NA	TRBJ2-2	TGCGCCAGCAGTGAGAAGGGCGGGAACACCGGGGAGCTGTTTTTT	CASSEKGGNTGELFF
TRBV28	few	NA	TRBJ1-1	TGTGCCAGCAGTTTAAAGGAAGACACTGAAGCTTTCTTT	CASSLKEDTEAFF
TRBV28	NA	NA	TRBJ1-1	TGTGCCAGCAGTTACAGGGAGAACACTGAAGCTTTCTTT	CASSYRENTEAFF
TRBV27	NA	TRBD2	TRBJ2-7	TGTGCCAGCAGTCCCCTCGCGGGAGGGCCTATCTACGAGCAGTACTTC	CASSPLAGGPIYEQYF
TRBV3-1/TRBV3-2	NA	TRBD1	TRBJ2-1	TGTGCCAGCAGCTTCCAAATGACAGGGTCCTACAATGAGCAGTTCTTC	CASSFQMTGSYNEQFF
TRBV11-2	NA	NA	TRBJ1-5	TGTGCCAGCAGCCCCCAGGGGAATCAGCCCCAGCATTTT	CASSPQGNQPQHF
TRBV6-5	NA	NA	TRBJ1-1	TGTGCCAGTGCGCTACACTTCTTGAACACTGAAGCTTTCTTT	CASALHFLNTEAFF
TRBV6-5	NA	TRBD1	TRBJ1-4	TGTGCCAGCAGTACCCAGGGGGCTCGAGAAAAACTGTTTTTT	CASSTQGAREKLFF
TRBV14	NA	NA	TRBJ1-1	TGTGCCAGCAGCCAGAACACTGAAGCTTTCTTT	CASSQNTEAFF
TRBV2	once	NA	TRBJ2-5	TGTGCCAGCACCACCGATGAGGGGGGGGCCGGGTACCAAGAGACCCAGTACTTC	CASTTDEGGAGYQETQYF
TRBV3-1/TRBV3-2	NA	TRBD2	TRBJ2-3	TGTGCCAGCAGCCGGCTTGGACTAGCGGGGGGGCCCACAGATACGCAGTATTTT	CASSRLGLAGGPTDTQYF
TRBV3-1/TRBV3-2	NA	NA	TRBJ1-5	TGTGCCAGCGGGGTTTCCTATCAGCCCCAGCATTTT	CASGVSYQPQHF